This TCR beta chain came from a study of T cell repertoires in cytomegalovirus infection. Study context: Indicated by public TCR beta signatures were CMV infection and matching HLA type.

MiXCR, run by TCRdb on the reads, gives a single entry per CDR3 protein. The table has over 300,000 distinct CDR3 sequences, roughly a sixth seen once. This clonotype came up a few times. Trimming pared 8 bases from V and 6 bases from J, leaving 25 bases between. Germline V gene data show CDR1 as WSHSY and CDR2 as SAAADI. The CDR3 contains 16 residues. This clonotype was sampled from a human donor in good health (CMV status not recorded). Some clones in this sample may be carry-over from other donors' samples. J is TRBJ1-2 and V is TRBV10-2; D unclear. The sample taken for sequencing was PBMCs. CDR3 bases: TGCGCCAGCGACCTCCCTTCGACATTCTACAGAGATGGCTACACCTTC. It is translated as CASDLPSTFYRDGYTF.